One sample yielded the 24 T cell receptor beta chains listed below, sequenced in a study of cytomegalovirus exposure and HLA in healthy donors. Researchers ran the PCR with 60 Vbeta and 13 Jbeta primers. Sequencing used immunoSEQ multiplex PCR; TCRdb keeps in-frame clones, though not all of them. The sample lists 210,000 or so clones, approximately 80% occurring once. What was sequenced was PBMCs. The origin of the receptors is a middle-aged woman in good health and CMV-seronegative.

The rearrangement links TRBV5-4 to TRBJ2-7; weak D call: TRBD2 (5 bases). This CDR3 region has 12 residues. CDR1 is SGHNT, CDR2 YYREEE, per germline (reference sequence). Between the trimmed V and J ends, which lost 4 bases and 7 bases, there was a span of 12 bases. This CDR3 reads CASSTARREQYF. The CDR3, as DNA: TGTGCCAGCAGCACGGCCCGGAGGGAGCAGTACTTC.

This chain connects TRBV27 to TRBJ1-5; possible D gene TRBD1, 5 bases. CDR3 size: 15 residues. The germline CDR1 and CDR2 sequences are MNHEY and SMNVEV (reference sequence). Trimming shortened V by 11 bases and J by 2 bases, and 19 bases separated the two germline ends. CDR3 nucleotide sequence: TGTGCCCAGGGCCCGGAGATTGGGGGCAATCAGCCCCAGCATTTT. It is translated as CAQGPEIGGNQPQHF.

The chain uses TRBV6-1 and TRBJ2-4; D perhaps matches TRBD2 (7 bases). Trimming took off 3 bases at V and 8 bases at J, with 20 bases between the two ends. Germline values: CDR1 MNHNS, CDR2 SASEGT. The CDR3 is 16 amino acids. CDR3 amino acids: CASSDLSGASGDIQYF. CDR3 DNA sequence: TGTGCCAGCAGTGATTTGAGCGGGGCCTCAGGGGACATTCAGTACTTC.

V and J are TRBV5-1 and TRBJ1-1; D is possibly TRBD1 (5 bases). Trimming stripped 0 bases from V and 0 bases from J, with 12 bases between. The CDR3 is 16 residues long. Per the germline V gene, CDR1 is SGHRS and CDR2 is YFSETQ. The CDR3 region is CASSLEKRGLNTEAFF. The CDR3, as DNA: TGCGCCAGCAGCTTGGAGAAGCGGGGCTTGAACACTGAAGCTTTCTTT.

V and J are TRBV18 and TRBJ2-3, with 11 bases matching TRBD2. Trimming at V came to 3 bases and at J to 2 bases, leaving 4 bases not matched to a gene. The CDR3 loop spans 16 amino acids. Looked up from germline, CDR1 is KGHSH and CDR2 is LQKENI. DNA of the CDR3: TGTGCCAGCTCACCGTTAGCGGGGGGGATCACAGATACGCAGTATTTT. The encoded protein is CASSPLAGGITDTQYF.

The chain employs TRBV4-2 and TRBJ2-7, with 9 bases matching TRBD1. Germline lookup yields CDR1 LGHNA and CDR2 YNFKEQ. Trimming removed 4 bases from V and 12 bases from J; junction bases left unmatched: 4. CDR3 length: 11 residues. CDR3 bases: TGTGCCAGCAGCCCCGGGACAGGGAGGTACTTC. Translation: CASSPGTGRYF.

The CDR3 bases are TGTGCCAGCAGTTTCGTAGGGGGCTATGAGAACACTGAAGCTTTCTTT. This sequence encodes CASSFVGGYENTEAFF. The chain carries TRBV27 and TRBJ1-1; TRBD1 agrees at 7 bases. Per germline, CDR1 MNHEY and CDR2 SMNVEV (reference sequence). The CDR3 has 16 amino acids. The ends lost 3 bases at V and 1 base at J; junction bases unmatched: 8.

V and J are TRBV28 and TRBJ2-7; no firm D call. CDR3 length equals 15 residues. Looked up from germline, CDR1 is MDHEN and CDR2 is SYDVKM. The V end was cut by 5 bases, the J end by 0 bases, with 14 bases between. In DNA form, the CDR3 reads TGTGCCAGCAGTCCCCAGACACTGAGCTCCTACGAGCAGTACTTC. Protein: CASSPQTLSSYEQYF. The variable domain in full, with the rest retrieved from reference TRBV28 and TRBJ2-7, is DVKVTQSSRYLVKRTGEKVFLECVQDMDHENMFWYRQDPGLGLRLIYFSYDVKMKEKGDIPEGYSVSREKKERFSLILESASTNQTSMYLCASSPQTLSSYEQYFGPGTRLTVT.

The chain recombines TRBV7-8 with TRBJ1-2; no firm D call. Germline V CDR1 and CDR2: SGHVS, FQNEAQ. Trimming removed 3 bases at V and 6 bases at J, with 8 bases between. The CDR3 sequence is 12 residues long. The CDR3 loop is CASSFQSDGYTF. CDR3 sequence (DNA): TGTGCCAGCAGCTTCCAATCGGATGGCTACACCTTC.

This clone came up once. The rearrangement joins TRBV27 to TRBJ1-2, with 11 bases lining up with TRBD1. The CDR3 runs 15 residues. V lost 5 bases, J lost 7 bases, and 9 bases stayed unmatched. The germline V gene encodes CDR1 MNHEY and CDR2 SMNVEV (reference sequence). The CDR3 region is CASSITGTGGVGYTF. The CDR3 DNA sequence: TGTGCCAGCAGTATTACCGGGACAGGGGGAGTTGGCTACACCTTC.

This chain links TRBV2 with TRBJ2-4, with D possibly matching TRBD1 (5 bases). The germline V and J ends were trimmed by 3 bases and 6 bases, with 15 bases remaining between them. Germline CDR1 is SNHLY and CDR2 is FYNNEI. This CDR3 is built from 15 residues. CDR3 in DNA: TGTGCCAGCAGTGACAGGGAAAGGGTGATAAACATTCAGTACTTC. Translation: CASSDRERVINIQYF.

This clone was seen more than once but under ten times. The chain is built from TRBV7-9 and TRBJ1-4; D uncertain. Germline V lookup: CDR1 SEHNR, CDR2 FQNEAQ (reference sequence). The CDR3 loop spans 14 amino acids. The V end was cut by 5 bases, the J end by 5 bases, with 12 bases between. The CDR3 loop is CASSPVSLNEKLFF. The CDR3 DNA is TGTGCCAGCAGCCCGGTCTCTCTCAATGAAAAACTGTTTTTT.

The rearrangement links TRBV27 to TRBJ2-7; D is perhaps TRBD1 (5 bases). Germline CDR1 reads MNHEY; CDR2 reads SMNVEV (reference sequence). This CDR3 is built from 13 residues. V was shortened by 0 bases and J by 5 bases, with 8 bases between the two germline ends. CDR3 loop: CASSLSRGHEQYF. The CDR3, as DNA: TGTGCCAGCAGTTTATCAAGGGGCCACGAGCAGTACTTC.

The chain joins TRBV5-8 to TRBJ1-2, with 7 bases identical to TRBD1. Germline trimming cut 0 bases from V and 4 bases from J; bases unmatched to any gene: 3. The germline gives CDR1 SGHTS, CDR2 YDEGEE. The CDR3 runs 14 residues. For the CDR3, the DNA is TGTGCCAGCAGCTTGGCCACAGGGGTCTATGGCTACACCTTC. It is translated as CASSLATGVYGYTF.

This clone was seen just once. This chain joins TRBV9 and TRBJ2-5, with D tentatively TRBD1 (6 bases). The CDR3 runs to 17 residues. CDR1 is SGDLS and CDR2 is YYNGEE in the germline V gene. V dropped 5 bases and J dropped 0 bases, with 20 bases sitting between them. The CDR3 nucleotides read TGTGCCAGCAGTGACAACTTTCTGGGGGCCGACCAAGAGACCCAGTACTTC. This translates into CASSDNFLGADQETQYF.

CDR3 protein: CTSSQGPPGTDTQYF. In DNA, the CDR3 is TGCACCAGCAGCCAAGGGCCGCCGGGGACAGATACGCAGTATTTT. The V and J genes are TRBV1 and TRBJ2-3; the table's D call TRBD2 went unverified against the DNA. TRBV1 is marked as a pseudogene. The CDR3 consists of 15 residues.

CDR3 DNA sequence: TGTGCAACGGCAGGAGGGGATGAGCAGTTCTTC. This translates into CATAGGDEQFF. The rearrangement links TRBV18 to TRBJ2-1, with D possibly being TRBD2 (6 bases). Germline V gene lookup returns CDR1 KGHSH and CDR2 LQKENI. The CDR3 contains 11 residues. Supplemented by reference TRBV18 and TRBJ2-1, the full variable domain reads NAGVMQNPRHLVRRRGQEARLRCSPMKGHSHVYWYRQLPEEGLKFMVYLQKENIIDESGMPKERFSAEFPKEGPSILRIQQVVRGDSAAYFCATAGGDEQFFGPGTRLTVL.

This chain's CDR3 is CASSQTGVGEKLFF. Here the CDR3 DNA reads TGTGCCAGCAGCCAGACAGGGGTCGGTGAAAAACTGTTTTTT. The rearrangement joins TRBV11-1 to TRBJ1-4; 8 nucleotides line up with TRBD1. The CDR3 loop spans 14 amino acids. Trimming at V came to 5 bases and at J to 7 bases, leaving 6 bases not matched to a gene. CDR1 and CDR2 (germline): SGHAT, FQDESV (reference sequence).

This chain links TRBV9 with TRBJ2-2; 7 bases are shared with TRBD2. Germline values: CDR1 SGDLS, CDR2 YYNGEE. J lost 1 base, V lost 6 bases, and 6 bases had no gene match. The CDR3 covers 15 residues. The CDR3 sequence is CASNGRERNTGELFF. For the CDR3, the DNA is TGTGCCAGCAATGGGAGGGAACGGAACACCGGGGAGCTGTTTTTT.

The CDR3 is CASSSRGSGGSYNEQFF. CDR3 bases: TGTGCCAGCAGCTCTAGAGGTAGCGGGGGCTCCTACAATGAGCAGTTCTTC. V gene TRBV11-2 combines with J gene TRBJ2-1, with 9 bases lining up with TRBD2. The CDR3 contains 17 residues. CDR1 SGHAT and CDR2 FQNNGV come from the germline V gene. V lost 4 bases, J lost 0 bases, and 7 bases stayed unmatched.

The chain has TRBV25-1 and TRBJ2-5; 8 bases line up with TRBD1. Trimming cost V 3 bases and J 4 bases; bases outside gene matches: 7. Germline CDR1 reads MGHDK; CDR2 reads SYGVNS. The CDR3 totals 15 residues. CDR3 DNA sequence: TGTGCCAGCAGTGACACCAGGGGGCGCCGAGAGACCCAGTACTTC. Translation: CASSDTRGRRETQYF.

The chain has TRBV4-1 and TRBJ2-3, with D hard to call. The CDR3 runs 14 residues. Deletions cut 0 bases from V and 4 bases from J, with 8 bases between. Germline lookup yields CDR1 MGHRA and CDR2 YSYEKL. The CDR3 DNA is TGCGCCAGCAGCCAAGACGAGGTTTCAGATACGCAGTATTTT. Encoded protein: CASSQDEVSDTQYF.

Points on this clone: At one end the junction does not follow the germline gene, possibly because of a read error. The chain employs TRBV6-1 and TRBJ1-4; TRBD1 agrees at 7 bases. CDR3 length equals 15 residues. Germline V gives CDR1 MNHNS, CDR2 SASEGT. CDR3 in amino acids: CASLSGQPLTGGSIF. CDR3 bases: TGTGCCAGCCTATCGGGACAGCCCCTAACGGGAGGGTCTATTTTT.

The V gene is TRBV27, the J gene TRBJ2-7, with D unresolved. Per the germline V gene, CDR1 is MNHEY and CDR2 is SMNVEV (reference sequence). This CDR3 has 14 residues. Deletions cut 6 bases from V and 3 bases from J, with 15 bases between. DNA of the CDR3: TGTGCCAGCAGGCCCCCCGGGTGGAACTACGAGCAGTACTTC. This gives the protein CASRPPGWNYEQYF.